This TCR beta chain derives from a study of blood T cell repertoires in COVID-19. Study at large: The analysed material was cDNA or gDNA that came from T cells, B-cell-depleted T cells, or PBMCs.

Data came from immunoSEQ multiplex PCR; TCRdb stores just in-frame clones and leaves some out. This sample has under 200,000 clones, with 70% to 90% found just once. V lost 5 bases and J 5 bases, leaving 19 bases between the germline ends. Germline V lookup: CDR1 SGHAT, CDR2 FQDESV (reference sequence). The CDR3 totals 15 residues. The sample comprised peripheral blood. The sequence was obtained from a woman in her sixties or seventies with acute or convalescent COVID-19. The chain recombines TRBV11-1 with TRBJ2-7, with a tentative D call TRBD1 (6 bases). CDR3 sequence: CASSPQGNHRDEQYF. The CDR3 DNA reads TGTGCCAGCAGCCCGCAGGGGAACCATCGGGACGAGCAGTACTTC.